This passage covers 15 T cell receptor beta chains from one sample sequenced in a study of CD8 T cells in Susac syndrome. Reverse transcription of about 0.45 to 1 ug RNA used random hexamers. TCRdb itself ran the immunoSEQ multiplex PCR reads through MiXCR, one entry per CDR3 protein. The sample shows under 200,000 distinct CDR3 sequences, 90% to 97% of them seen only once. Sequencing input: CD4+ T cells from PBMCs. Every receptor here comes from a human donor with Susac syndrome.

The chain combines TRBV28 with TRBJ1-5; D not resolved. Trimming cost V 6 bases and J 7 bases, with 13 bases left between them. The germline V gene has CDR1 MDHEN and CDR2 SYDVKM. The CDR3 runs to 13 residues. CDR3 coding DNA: TGTGCCAGCAGGCCGGACTCAATACAGCCCCAGCATTTT. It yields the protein CASRPDSIQPQHF.

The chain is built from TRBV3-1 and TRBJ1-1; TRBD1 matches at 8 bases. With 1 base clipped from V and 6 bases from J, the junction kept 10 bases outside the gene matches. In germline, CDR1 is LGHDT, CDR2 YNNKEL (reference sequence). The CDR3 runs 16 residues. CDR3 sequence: CASSQGVADRAAEAFF. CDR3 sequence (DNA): TGTGCCAGCAGCCAAGGAGTCGCGGACAGGGCGGCTGAAGCTTTCTTT.

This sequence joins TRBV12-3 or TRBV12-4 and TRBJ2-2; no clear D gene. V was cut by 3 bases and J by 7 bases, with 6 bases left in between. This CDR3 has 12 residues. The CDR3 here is CASSFSGGELFF. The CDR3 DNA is TGTGCCAGCAGTTTTAGTGGCGGGGAGCTGTTTTTT.

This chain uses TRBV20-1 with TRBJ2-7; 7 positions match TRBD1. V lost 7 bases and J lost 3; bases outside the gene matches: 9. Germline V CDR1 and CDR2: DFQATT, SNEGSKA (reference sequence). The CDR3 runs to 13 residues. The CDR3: CSGSTGSGYEQYF. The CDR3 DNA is TGCAGTGGGTCGACAGGGAGTGGCTACGAGCAGTACTTC.

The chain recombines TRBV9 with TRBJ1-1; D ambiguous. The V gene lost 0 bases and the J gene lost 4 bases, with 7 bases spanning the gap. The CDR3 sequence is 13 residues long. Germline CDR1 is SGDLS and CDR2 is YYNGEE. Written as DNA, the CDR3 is TGTGCCAGCAGCGTAGCCTGGAGCACTGAAGCTTTCTTT. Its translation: CASSVAWSTEAFF.

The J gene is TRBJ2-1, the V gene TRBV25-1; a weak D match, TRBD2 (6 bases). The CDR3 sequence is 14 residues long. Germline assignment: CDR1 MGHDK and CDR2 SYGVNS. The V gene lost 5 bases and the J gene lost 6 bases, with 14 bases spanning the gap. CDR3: CASSFGTGRNEQFF. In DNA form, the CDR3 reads TGTGCCAGCAGTTTCGGGACTGGGCGCAATGAGCAGTTCTTC.

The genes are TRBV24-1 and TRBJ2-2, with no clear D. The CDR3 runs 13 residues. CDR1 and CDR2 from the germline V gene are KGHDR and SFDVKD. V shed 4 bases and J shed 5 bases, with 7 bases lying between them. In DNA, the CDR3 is TGTGCCACCAGTGACCGGAGTACCGGGGAGCTGTTTTTT. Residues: CATSDRSTGELFF.

CDR3 in amino acids: CSARGLEGSPLHF. CDR3 bases: TGCAGTGCTAGGGGACTCGAGGGTTCACCCCTCCACTTT. The J gene is TRBJ1-6, the V gene TRBV20-1, with D tentatively TRBD1 (5 bases). CDR3 length equals 13 residues. CDR1 and CDR2 from the germline V gene are DFQATT and SNEGSKA (reference sequence). V was trimmed by 3 bases and J by 9 bases, leaving 12 bases between them.

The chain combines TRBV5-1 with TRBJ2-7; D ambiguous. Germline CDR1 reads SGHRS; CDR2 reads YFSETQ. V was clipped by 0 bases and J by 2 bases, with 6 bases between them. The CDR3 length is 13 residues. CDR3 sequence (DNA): TGCGCCAGCAGCTTGGAGGTGCCCTACGAGCAGTACTTC. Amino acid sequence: CASSLEVPYEQYF.

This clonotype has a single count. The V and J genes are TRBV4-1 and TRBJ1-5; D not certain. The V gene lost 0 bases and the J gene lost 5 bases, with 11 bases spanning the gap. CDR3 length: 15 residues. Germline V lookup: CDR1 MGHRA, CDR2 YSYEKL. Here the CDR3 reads CASSQDEVDYQPQHF. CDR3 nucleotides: TGCGCCAGCAGCCAAGATGAGGTGGATTATCAGCCCCAGCATTTT.

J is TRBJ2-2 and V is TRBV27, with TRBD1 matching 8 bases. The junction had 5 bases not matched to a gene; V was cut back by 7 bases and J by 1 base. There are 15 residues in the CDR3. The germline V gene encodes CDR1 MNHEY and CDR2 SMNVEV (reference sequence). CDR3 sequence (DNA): TGTGCCAGCACCCCAGACAGGGGGAACACCGGGGAGCTGTTTTTT. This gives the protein CASTPDRGNTGELFF.

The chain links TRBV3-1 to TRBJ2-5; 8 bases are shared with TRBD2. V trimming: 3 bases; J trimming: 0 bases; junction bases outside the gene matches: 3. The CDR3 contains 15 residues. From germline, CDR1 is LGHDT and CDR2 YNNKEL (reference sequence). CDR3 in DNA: TGTGCCAGCAGCCAGGCGGGGGGCCACCAAGAGACCCAGTACTTC. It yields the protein CASSQAGGHQETQYF.

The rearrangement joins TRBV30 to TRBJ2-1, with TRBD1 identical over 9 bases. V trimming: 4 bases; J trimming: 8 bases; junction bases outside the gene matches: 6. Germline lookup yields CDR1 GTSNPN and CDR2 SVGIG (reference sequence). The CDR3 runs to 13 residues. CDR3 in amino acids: CAWNPGQGHEQFF. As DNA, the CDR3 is TGTGCCTGGAACCCGGGACAGGGCCATGAGCAGTTCTTC.

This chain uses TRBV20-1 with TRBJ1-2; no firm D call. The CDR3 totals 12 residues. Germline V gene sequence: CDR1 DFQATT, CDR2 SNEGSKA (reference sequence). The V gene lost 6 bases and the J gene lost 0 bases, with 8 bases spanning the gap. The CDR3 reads CSAVPTNYGYTF. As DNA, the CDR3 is TGCAGTGCAGTCCCTACTAACTATGGCTACACCTTC.

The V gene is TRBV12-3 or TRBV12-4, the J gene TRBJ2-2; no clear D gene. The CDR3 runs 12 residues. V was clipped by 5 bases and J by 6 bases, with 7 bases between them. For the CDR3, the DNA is TGTGCCAGCAGTGTAATACCCGGGGAGCTGTTTTTT. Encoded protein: CASSVIPGELFF.